Listed below are T cell receptor beta chains from one sample, sequenced in a study of blood T cell repertoires in COVID-19. Only in-frame clones appear in the TCRdb table, and some are missing; sequencing was by immunoSEQ multiplex PCR. The profile shows 65,000 to 85,000 clones, roughly nine tenths of them singletons. Sequencing input: peripheral blood. Every receptor here comes from a man aged 50-59 years with active COVID-19. CDR3s include the opening cysteine and the closing phenylalanine or tryptophan. The D gene is left open where the match is weak. A row's size may be missing; if present it is once, few, many or a size class.

V gene: TRBV5-1; J gene: TRBJ2-7; clone size: .; D gene: .; CDR3 length: 12; CDR3 DNA: TGCGCCAGCAGCTTGGACGGCTACGAGCAGTACTTC; CDR3 protein: CASSLDGYEQYF
V gene: TRBV10-3; J gene: TRBJ1-5; clone size: few; D gene: TRBD1; CDR3 length: 15; CDR3 DNA: TGTGCCATCAGTGAAGGGGGACAGGGCCCAAAGCCCCAGCATTTT; CDR3 protein: CAISEGGQGPKPQHF
V gene: TRBV5-1; J gene: TRBJ1-2; clone size: .; D gene: .; CDR3 length: 15; CDR3 DNA: TGCGCCAGCAGCTTGGCGTCAGGGATTTACTATGGCTACACCTTC; CDR3 protein: CASSLASGIYYGYTF
V gene: TRBV6-2/TRBV6-3; J gene: TRBJ1-5; clone size: .; D gene: TRBD1; CDR3 length: 16; CDR3 DNA: TGTGCCAGCAGTTACTCGAGCCGGGACAGCTATCAGCCCCAGCATTTT; CDR3 protein: CASSYSSRDSYQPQHF
V gene: TRBV6-6; J gene: TRBJ2-5; clone size: .; D gene: TRBD1; CDR3 length: 14; CDR3 DNA: TGTGCCAGCAGACCCGGGACAGGACAAGAGACCCAGTACTTC; CDR3 protein: CASRPGTGQETQYF
V gene: TRBV13; J gene: TRBJ1-2; clone size: medium-sized; D gene: .; CDR3 length: 13; CDR3 DNA: TGTGCCAGCAGCTGGTACAACAACTATGGCTACACCTTC; CDR3 protein: CASSWYNNYGYTF
V gene: TRBV19; J gene: TRBJ1-5; clone size: .; D gene: .; CDR3 length: 14; CDR3 DNA: TGTGCCAGTAGTATAAGGGGGAGCAATCAGCCCCAGCATTTT; CDR3 protein: CASSIRGSNQPQHF
V gene: TRBV5-6; J gene: TRBJ1-2; clone size: .; D gene: .; CDR3 length: 12; CDR3 DNA: TGTGCCAGCAGCGACAGGAGCTATGGCTACACCTTC; CDR3 protein: CASSDRSYGYTF
V gene: TRBV12-3/TRBV12-4; J gene: TRBJ2-2; clone size: .; D gene: .; CDR3 length: 13; CDR3 DNA: TGTGCCAGCAGTCGACTGGACTACGGGGAGCTGTTTTTT; CDR3 protein: CASSRLDYGELFF
V gene: TRBV7-8; J gene: TRBJ2-3; clone size: .; D gene: .; CDR3 length: 14; CDR3 DNA: TGTGCCAGCAGCTTAACACCTCCCACAGATACGCAGTATTTT; CDR3 protein: CASSLTPPTDTQYF
V gene: TRBV2; J gene: TRBJ1-5; clone size: .; D gene: TRBD1; CDR3 length: 15; CDR3 DNA: TGTGCCAGCAGTGGAGTCGGCAGGGGGAATCAGCCCCAGCATTTT; CDR3 protein: CASSGVGRGNQPQHF
V gene: TRBV7-3; J gene: TRBJ2-7; clone size: .; D gene: TRBD2; CDR3 length: 14; CDR3 DNA: TGTGCCAGCAGCGGGACTAGCTCTTCGGACGAGCAGTACTTC; CDR3 protein: CASSGTSSSDEQYF
V gene: TRBV7-7; J gene: TRBJ2-3; clone size: .; D gene: TRBD1; CDR3 length: 15; CDR3 DNA: TGTGCCAGCAGTCCGGACAGGGGGCACACAGATACGCAGTATTTT; CDR3 protein: CASSPDRGHTDTQYF
V gene: TRBV10-3; J gene: TRBJ1-1; clone size: .; D gene: .; CDR3 length: 13; CDR3 DNA: TGTGCCATCAAGTGGCAGGGTGACACTGAAGCTTTCTTT; CDR3 protein: CAIKWQGDTEAFF
V gene: TRBV3-1/TRBV3-2; J gene: TRBJ2-3; clone size: .; D gene: TRBD2; CDR3 length: 16; CDR3 DNA: TGTGCCAGCAGCCGCCCAGTAGCGGGGGCTACAGATACGCAGTATTTT; CDR3 protein: CASSRPVAGATDTQYF
V gene: TRBV2; J gene: TRBJ1-2; clone size: .; D gene: .; CDR3 length: 14; CDR3 DNA: TGTGCCCGCCGGGGGGGTTTGGGGGTCGCTGGCTACACCTTC; CDR3 protein: CARRGGLGVAGYTF
V gene: TRBV11-2; J gene: TRBJ1-1; clone size: once; D gene: TRBD1; CDR3 length: 13; CDR3 DNA: TGTGCCAGCAGCTCTCAGGGGGGCACTGAAGCTTTCTTT; CDR3 protein: CASSSQGGTEAFF
V gene: TRBV6-1; J gene: TRBJ1-5; clone size: .; D gene: .; CDR3 length: 14; CDR3 DNA: TGTGCCAGCAGTGAAAGAGGGTTGAGCCAGCCCCAGCATTTT; CDR3 protein: CASSERGLSQPQHF
V gene: TRBV6-6; J gene: TRBJ1-1; clone size: once; D gene: TRBD1; CDR3 length: 15; CDR3 DNA: TGTGCCAGCAGTTACCCGGGACAGCAGAACACTGAAGCTTTCTTT; CDR3 protein: CASSYPGQQNTEAFF
V gene: TRBV6-6; J gene: TRBJ1-1; clone size: .; D gene: TRBD1; CDR3 length: 15; CDR3 DNA: TGTGCCAGCAGAACGTCCGACAGGGGGCGGACTGAAGCTTTCTTT; CDR3 protein: CASRTSDRGRTEAFF
V gene: TRBV7-9; J gene: TRBJ2-3; clone size: .; D gene: .; CDR3 length: 15; CDR3 DNA: TGTGCCAGCAGCCCCAGAGGAGGGATCACGGATACGCAGTATTTT; CDR3 protein: CASSPRGGITDTQYF
V gene: TRBV5-6; J gene: TRBJ2-7; clone size: .; D gene: TRBD1; CDR3 length: 15; CDR3 DNA: TGTGCCAGCAGCTCGAGACAGGGCAGGCCCTACGAGCAGTACTTC; CDR3 protein: CASSSRQGRPYEQYF
V gene: TRBV7-6; J gene: TRBJ2-6; clone size: once; D gene: TRBD2; CDR3 length: 15; CDR3 DNA: TGTGCCAGCACCCAGCGGGGTGGTGGGGCCAACGTCCTGACTTTC; CDR3 protein: CASTQRGGGANVLTF
V gene: TRBV4-1; J gene: TRBJ1-3; clone size: .; D gene: .; CDR3 length: 15; CDR3 DNA: TGCGCCAGCAGCCAATCTGGGCAGTCAGGAAACACCATATATTTT; CDR3 protein: CASSQSGQSGNTIYF
V gene: TRBV5-1; J gene: TRBJ2-7; clone size: once; D gene: TRBD1; CDR3 length: 14; CDR3 DNA: TGCGCCAGCAGCAGCACCGGGACAGGGGCCGAGCAGTACTTC; CDR3 protein: CASSSTGTGAEQYF
V gene: TRBV27; J gene: TRBJ2-7; clone size: .; D gene: TRBD1; CDR3 length: 16; CDR3 DNA: TGTGCCAGCAGTTCAAGGATCCGGGACAGAACCTACGAGCAGTACTTC; CDR3 protein: CASSSRIRDRTYEQYF
V gene: TRBV6-2/TRBV6-3; J gene: TRBJ2-1; clone size: .; D gene: TRBD2; CDR3 length: 16; CDR3 DNA: TGTGCCAGCAGTGCCGCTAGCGGGGGGCCCTCCAATGAGCAGTTCTTC; CDR3 protein: CASSAASGGPSNEQFF
V gene: TRBV15; J gene: TRBJ2-5; clone size: once; D gene: .; CDR3 length: 15; CDR3 DNA: TGTGCCACCAGCAGAGACGGACTAGGGGGAGAGACCCAGTACTTC; CDR3 protein: CATSRDGLGGETQYF
V gene: TRBV9; J gene: TRBJ2-7; clone size: .; D gene: TRBD1; CDR3 length: 15; CDR3 DNA: TGTGCCAGCAGCGCAGGGGACAGTGCCGCCTACGAGCAGTACTTC; CDR3 protein: CASSAGDSAAYEQYF
V gene: TRBV9; J gene: TRBJ2-7; clone size: .; D gene: TRBD1; CDR3 length: 15; CDR3 DNA: TGTGCCAGCAGCGCCCGGGGACAGTTCCCCTACGAGCAGTACTTC; CDR3 protein: CASSARGQFPYEQYF
V gene: TRBV5-6; J gene: TRBJ2-2; clone size: .; D gene: TRBD1; CDR3 length: 16; CDR3 DNA: TGTGCCAGCAGCACACGGACAGGGACAAACACCGGGGAGCTGTTTTTT; CDR3 protein: CASSTRTGTNTGELFF
V gene: TRBV2; J gene: TRBJ2-7; clone size: once; D gene: TRBD2; CDR3 length: 15; CDR3 DNA: TGTGCCAGCAGTCCCCGCGGAGGGTCGGGGGGGGAGCAGTACTTC; CDR3 protein: CASSPRGGSGGEQYF
V gene: TRBV7-2; J gene: TRBJ2-2; clone size: .; D gene: .; CDR3 length: 14; CDR3 DNA: TGTGCCAGCAGCTTAGGGATCAGGGCGAGGGAGCTGTTTTTT; CDR3 protein: CASSLGIRARELFF